The 10 T cell receptor beta chains below come from one sample, sequenced in a study of blood T cell repertoires in COVID-19. Some clones are missing from TCRdb's copy, which holds only in-frame ones; the method was immunoSEQ multiplex PCR. The table lists just under 350,000 clones, about nine tenths of them singletons. Material: peripheral blood. Receptors originate from a woman between 70 and 85 years old with COVID-19, enrolled during active disease.

Written as DNA, the CDR3 is TGCAGCGCCCGCGCGGGTGGCACAGATACGCAGTATTTT. This gives the protein CSARAGGTDTQYF. V gene TRBV29-1 combines with J gene TRBJ2-3, with D possibly being TRBD2 (5 bases). The CDR3 loop spans 13 amino acids. Trimming removed 7 bases from V and 1 base from J, with 12 bases in between. CDR1 and CDR2 (germline): SQVTM, ANQGSEA.

The table lists this clone with a count of one. The rearrangement joins TRBV5-6 to TRBJ2-2; D remains ambiguous. V lost 2 bases and J lost 6, with 14 bases in between. The CDR3 loop spans 15 amino acids. The germline gives CDR1 SGHDT, CDR2 YYEEEE. The DNA of the CDR3 is TGTGCCAGCAGCTTAAGGTCGGCCGCGGCCGGGGAGCTGTTTTTT. It yields the protein CASSLRSAAAGELFF.

This clone has only one observation. The chain is built from TRBV27 and TRBJ2-7; TRBD1 agrees at 7 bases. V shed 6 bases, J shed 4 bases, and the junction held 3 bases outside the gene matches. Germline V gene lookup returns CDR1 MNHEY and CDR2 SMNVEV (reference sequence). The CDR3 sequence is 12 residues long. CDR3 nucleotides: TGTGCCAGCAGATCGACAGGGTACGAGCAGTACTTC. Protein product: CASRSTGYEQYF.

In its sample, this clone was seen once. This chain links TRBV18 with TRBJ2-1, with D perhaps matching TRBD2 (6 bases). CDR1 is KGHSH, CDR2 LQKENI, per germline. V was clipped by 1 base and J by 5 bases, with 15 bases between them. The CDR3 spans 16 residues. CDR3 bases: TGTGCCAGCTCACCACTTACCGGGGGTCCTAACAATGAGCAGTTCTTC. It is translated as CASSPLTGGPNNEQFF.

V is TRBV5-6 and J is TRBJ2-6; 7 bases agree with TRBD1. This CDR3 contains 17 residues. Germline trimming cut 4 bases from V and 4 bases from J; bases unmatched to any gene: 11. Germline values: CDR1 SGHDT, CDR2 YYEEEE. CDR3 sequence: CASSLWDRPQGANVLTF. CDR3 nucleotide sequence: TGTGCCAGCAGCCTATGGGACAGACCCCAGGGGGCCAACGTCCTGACTTTC. Supplemented by reference TRBV5-6 and TRBJ2-6, the full variable domain reads DAGVTQSPTHLIKTRGQQVTLRCSPKSGHDTVSWYQQALGQGPQFIFQYYEEEERQRGNFPDRFSGHQFPNYSSELNVNALLLGDSALYLCASSLWDRPQGANVLTFGAGSRLTVL.

V is TRBV19 and J is TRBJ1-2, with 7 bases aligning to TRBD1. Looked up from germline, CDR1 is LNHDA and CDR2 is SQIVND (reference sequence). The CDR3 loop spans 16 amino acids. The ends lost 9 bases at V and 2 bases at J; junction bases unmatched: 15. The CDR3 bases are TGTGCCAGCCGCCGCGGTGGGACAGCTAAAAACTATGGCTACACCTTC. Residues: CASRRGGTAKNYGYTF.

About this clone itself: Other DNA sequences of this sample code for an identical CDR3. The rearrangement joins TRBV5-1 to TRBJ2-2; 14 positions match TRBD2. Germline V gives CDR1 SGHRS, CDR2 YFSETQ. CDR3 length equals 18 residues. V shed 0 bases and J 4 bases; nucleotides not matched to a gene: 5. The CDR3 region is CASSLGLAGGRGTGELFF. CDR3 in DNA: TGCGCCAGCAGCTTGGGACTAGCGGGGGGGCGCGGCACCGGGGAGCTGTTTTTT.

V and J are TRBV5-4 and TRBJ2-3; 9 nucleotides match TRBD2. The CDR3 extends over 16 amino acids. J lost 1 base, V lost 1 base, and 4 bases had no gene match. In germline, CDR1 is SGHNT, CDR2 YYREEE (reference sequence). The CDR3, as DNA: TGTGCCAGCAGCTTGTTAGCGGGGGAAGGCACAGATACGCAGTATTTT. It encodes CASSLLAGEGTDTQYF.

This chain uses TRBV28 with TRBJ1-5; D possibly corresponds to TRBD1 (6 bases). This CDR3 spans 14 amino acids. V was shortened by 5 bases and J by 7 bases, with 15 bases between the two germline ends. Germline assignment: CDR1 MDHEN and CDR2 SYDVKM. The CDR3 protein is CASSRPQGHQPQHF. CDR3 DNA: TGTGCCAGCAGTCGCCCGCAGGGGCACCAGCCCCAGCATTTT.

V and J are TRBV11-2 and TRBJ2-5; D is possibly TRBD2 (7 bases). Germline V gene data show CDR1 as SGHAT and CDR2 as FQNNGV. V was clipped by 7 bases and J by 5 bases, with 11 bases between them. CDR3 length: 12 residues. The CDR3 DNA is TGTGCCAGCAAGGGAGGGGGGGAGACCCAGTACTTC. It is translated as CASKGGGETQYF.